These 10 T cell receptor beta chains came from one sample sequenced in a study of T-cell memory formation after mild COVID-19. TCRdb processed the 5' RACE reads anew with MiXCR; each CDR3 protein has one entry. The sample records a few hundred thousand distinct CDR3 sequences, around 28% being singletons. The sample was PBMCs or a T cell subset sorted from them (not recorded which). Receptor source: an adult woman who had mild COVID-19 (a few samples of this study predate the infection). Cell type and time point are not known.

This sequence joins TRBV29-1 and TRBJ2-7; tentative D call: TRBD2 (5 bases). Trimming took off 7 bases at V and 6 bases at J, with 16 bases between the two ends. The CDR3 loop spans 12 amino acids. Germline V gives CDR1 SQVTM, CDR2 ANQGSEA. CDR3 sequence (DNA): TGCAGCGCCCGGGGATCGCTGGGCGAGCAGTACTTC. Translating it yields CSARGSLGEQYF.

The J gene is TRBJ2-1, the V gene TRBV7-9, with TRBD2 matching over 8 bases. Germline CDR1 is SEHNR and CDR2 is FQNEAQ (reference sequence). CDR3 size: 15 residues. V dropped 3 bases and J dropped 4; count of bases not matched to a gene: 5. DNA for the CDR3: TGTGCCAGCAGCTTCCATAGCGGGGCTTACAATGAGCAGTTCTTC. Residues: CASSFHSGAYNEQFF.

The CDR3 sequence is CASSPFTGQETQYF. The CDR3 region has the DNA TGCGCCAGCAGCCCCTTTACAGGGCAAGAGACCCAGTACTTC. The chain employs TRBV5-1 and TRBJ2-5, with D perhaps matching TRBD1 (6 bases). V was cut by 4 bases and J by 2 bases, with 12 bases left in between. The CDR3 has 14 amino acids. Germline assignment: CDR1 SGHRS and CDR2 YFSETQ.

This clonotype was counted between two and nine times. The chain joins TRBV5-1 to TRBJ2-2; D possibly corresponds to TRBD2 (5 bases). The CDR3 covers 13 residues. Germline V lookup: CDR1 SGHRS, CDR2 YFSETQ. Trimming cost V 4 bases and J 1 base, with 5 bases left between them. The CDR3 here is CASSAGNTGELFF. CDR3 DNA: TGCGCCAGCAGCGCGGGGAACACCGGGGAGCTGTTTTTT.

The chain is built from TRBV6-2 or TRBV6-3 and TRBJ1-1, with 7 positions matching TRBD1. This CDR3 has 19 amino acids. The junction had 19 bases not matched to a gene; V was cut back by 4 bases and J by 2 bases. The V gene's germline CDR1 is MNHEY and CDR2 SVGEGT. The CDR3: CASSCPTKWTGCLNTEAFF. The CDR3 DNA follows: TGTGCCAGCAGTTGCCCGACGAAATGGACAGGATGTCTAAACACTGAAGCTTTCTTT.

This clonotype was observed a few times. The rearrangement links TRBV7-9 to TRBJ2-1; 12 nucleotides align to TRBD2. The germline V gene encodes CDR1 SEHNR and CDR2 FQNEAQ (reference sequence). The CDR3 has 17 residues. The V gene end was trimmed by 5 bases and the J gene end by 8 bases; junction bases not matched to a gene: 13. CDR3 loop: CASSVPPSGRVSDEQFF. For the CDR3, the DNA is TGTGCCAGCAGCGTTCCCCCTAGCGGGAGGGTTTCCGATGAGCAGTTCTTC.

This chain uses TRBV5-1 with TRBJ1-4, with 7 bases fitting TRBD1. The junction had 9 bases not matched to a gene; V was cut back by 5 bases and J by 2 bases. This CDR3 comprises 16 residues. Germline CDR1 SGHRS, CDR2 YFSETQ. In DNA form, the CDR3 reads TGCGCCAGCAGTCAGTCAGGGGGTCGGACTAATGAAAAACTGTTTTTT. Translation gives CASSQSGGRTNEKLFF.

The V call is TRBV20-1, the J call TRBJ2-1; D may be TRBD2 (6 bases). V dropped 0 bases and J dropped 7 bases, with 19 bases sitting between them. The CDR3 sequence is 16 residues long. The germline V gene has CDR1 DFQATT and CDR2 SNEGSKA (reference sequence). The CDR3 DNA sequence: TGCAGTGCTAGAGACCCCGAGTTGGCTGCGGGGAATGAGCAGTTCTTC. Translated, it gives CSARDPELAAGNEQFF.

The chain joins TRBV28 to TRBJ1-1, with a tentative D call TRBD1 (6 bases). Between the trimmed V and J ends, which lost 3 bases and 6 bases, there was a span of 17 bases. Germline values: CDR1 MDHEN, CDR2 SYDVKM. This CDR3 contains 15 residues. The CDR3 nucleotides are TGTGCCAGCAGTTTTAGGGGGGCGACCTCCCCTGAAGCTTTCTTT. This sequence encodes CASSFRGATSPEAFF.

The V call is TRBV7-2, the J call TRBJ1-5; 9 bases fit TRBD1. Germline values: CDR1 SGHTA, CDR2 FQGNSA. The length of the CDR3 is 14 residues. With 5 bases clipped from V and 10 bases from J, the junction kept 9 bases outside the gene matches. CDR3 sequence: CASSLDRGPNPQHF. CDR3 sequence (DNA): TGTGCCAGCAGCCTGGACAGGGGACCCAACCCCCAGCATTTT.